This TCR beta chain was identified in a study of blood T cells in healthy people across ages. Whole-study findings and limits: The long-lived group displayed more naive CD4+ cells, plus higher diversity, than the aged donors did.

With a J-beta primer mix and a sample-barcoded 5' primer, a second PCR ran about 7 to 12 cycles. Using its own MiXCR run on the 5' RACE reads, TCRdb lists one record per CDR3 protein. The sample holds roughly 680,000 distinct CDR3 sequences, roughly 21% seen once. Of note for this clonotype: What it binds is not known.

Each sample had at least 6 million PBMCs isolated. V was shortened by 6 bases and J by 4 bases, with 10 bases between the two germline ends. The CDR3 has 13 residues. The chain recombines TRBV12-3 or TRBV12-4 with TRBJ2-1; TRBD1 is a possible D gene (6 bases). The receptor was derived from a man between 70 and 80 years old in good health. The specimen sequenced was blood. The CDR3 bases are TGTGCCAGCAGAGAAGGACAGTACAATGAGCAGTTCTTC. Encoded protein: CASREGQYNEQFF.